What follows is one T cell receptor beta chain and its context. The record originates from a study of shared clonotypes between healthy human individuals. Selected positively for CCR7 and CD45RO-negative, naive CD8 cells excluded terminally differentiated effector memory CD45RA+ cells. The donor population consisted of healthy HIV-negative adults with no recent acute infections or vaccinations. The assay was immunoSEQ multiplex PCR, and TCRdb's table has in-frame clones only and misses some. The table includes around 2.1 million clones, 85% to 95% detected once. Trimming stripped 6 bases from V and 6 bases from J, with 14 bases between. The CDR3 sequence is 13 residues long. Germline loops: CDR1 SGHNT, CDR2 YENEEA.

This clonotype was sampled from a man younger than 30 in good health. Some clones in this sample may be carry-over from other donors' samples. This sequence joins TRBV11-3 and TRBJ1-1; D unclear. Sequenced input: naive CD8+ T cells from PBMCs. The CDR3 nucleotides read TGTGCCAGCAGTACGAGGGCAGAAGCTGAAGCTTTCTTT. It translates to CASSTRAEAEAFF.